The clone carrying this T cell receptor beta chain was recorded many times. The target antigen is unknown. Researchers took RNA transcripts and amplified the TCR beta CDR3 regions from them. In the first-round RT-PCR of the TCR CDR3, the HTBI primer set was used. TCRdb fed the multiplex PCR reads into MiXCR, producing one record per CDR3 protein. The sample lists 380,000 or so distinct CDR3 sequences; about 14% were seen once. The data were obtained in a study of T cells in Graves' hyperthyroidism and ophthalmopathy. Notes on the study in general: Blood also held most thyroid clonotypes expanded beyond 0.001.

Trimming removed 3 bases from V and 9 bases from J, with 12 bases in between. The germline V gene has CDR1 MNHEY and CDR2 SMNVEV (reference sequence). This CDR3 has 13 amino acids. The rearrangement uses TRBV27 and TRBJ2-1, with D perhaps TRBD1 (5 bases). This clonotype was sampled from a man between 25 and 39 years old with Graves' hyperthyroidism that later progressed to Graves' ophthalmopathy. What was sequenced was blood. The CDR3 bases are TGTGCCAGCAGTTTCAAGGGAAGGGGTGAGCAGTTCTTC. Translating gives CASSFKGRGEQFF.